This TCR beta chain was sequenced for a study of glioma-infiltrating T cells after dendritic cell vaccination. Sample time point: after dendritic cell vaccination, including at tumor progression/relapse. CDR3 length equals 16 residues. Germline V CDR1 and CDR2: MNHEY, SMNVEV (reference sequence). V gave up 5 bases and J gave up 3 bases; unmatched junction bases: 10. TCRB CDR3 was amplified from 2 ug genomic DNA or less. Sequenced by immunoSEQ multiplex PCR; TCRdb stores in-frame clones only, minus some. Of fewer than 65,000 clones listed, around 91% are singletons. This chain joins TRBV27 and TRBJ2-5; 9 bases match TRBD1. The clonotype originates from a human donor with glioblastoma. The material was blood, obtained after dendritic cell vaccination. The CDR3 reads CASSTDRGSLEETQYF. The CDR3 nucleotides are TGTGCCAGCAGTACGGACAGGGGATCCCTTGAAGAGACCCAGTACTTC.